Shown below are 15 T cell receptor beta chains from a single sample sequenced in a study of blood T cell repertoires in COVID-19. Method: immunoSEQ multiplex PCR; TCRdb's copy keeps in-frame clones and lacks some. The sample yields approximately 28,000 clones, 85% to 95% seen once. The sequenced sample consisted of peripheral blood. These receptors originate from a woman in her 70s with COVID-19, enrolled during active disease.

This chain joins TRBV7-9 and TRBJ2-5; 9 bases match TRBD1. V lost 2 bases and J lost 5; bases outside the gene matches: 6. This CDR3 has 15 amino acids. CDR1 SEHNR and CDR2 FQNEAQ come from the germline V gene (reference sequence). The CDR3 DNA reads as TGTGCCAGCAGCTTAAGGACAGGGGTGAAGGAGACCCAGTACTTC. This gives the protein CASSLRTGVKETQYF.

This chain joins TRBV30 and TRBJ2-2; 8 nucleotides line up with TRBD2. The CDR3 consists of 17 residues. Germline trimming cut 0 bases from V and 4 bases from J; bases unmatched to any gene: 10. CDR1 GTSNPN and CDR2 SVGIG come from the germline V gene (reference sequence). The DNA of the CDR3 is TGTGCCTGGAGTGTAAATCGGGAGGGGTCGGGCACCGGGGAGCTGTTTTTT. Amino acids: CAWSVNREGSGTGELFF.

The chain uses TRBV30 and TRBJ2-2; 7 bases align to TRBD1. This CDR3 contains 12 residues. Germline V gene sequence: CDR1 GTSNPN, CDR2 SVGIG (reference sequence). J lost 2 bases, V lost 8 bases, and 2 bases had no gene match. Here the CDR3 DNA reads TGTGCCAGGGACAGAAACACCGGGGAGCTGTTTTTT. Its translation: CARDRNTGELFF.

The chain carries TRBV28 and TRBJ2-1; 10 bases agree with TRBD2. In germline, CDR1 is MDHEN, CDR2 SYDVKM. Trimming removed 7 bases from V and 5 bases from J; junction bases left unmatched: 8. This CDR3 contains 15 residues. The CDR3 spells CASNIAGGWDNEQFF. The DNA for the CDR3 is TGTGCCAGCAATATAGCGGGAGGATGGGACAATGAGCAGTTCTTC.

CDR3 bases: TGTGCCAGCAGTTACAGCCCGAGTACCCTAGGCTACGAGCAGTACTTC. Translated: CASSYSPSTLGYEQYF. The chain uses TRBV6-2 or TRBV6-3 and TRBJ2-7; no clear D. V lost 2 bases to trimming and J lost 3 bases, with 17 bases between them. The CDR3 loop spans 16 amino acids. Germline V gives CDR1 MNHEY, CDR2 SVGEGT.

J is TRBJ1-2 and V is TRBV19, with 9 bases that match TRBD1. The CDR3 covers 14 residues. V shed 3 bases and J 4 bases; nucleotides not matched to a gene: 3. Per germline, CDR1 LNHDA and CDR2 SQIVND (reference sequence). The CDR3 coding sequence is TGTGCCAGTAGTATTTCGACAGGGGGCTATGGCTACACCTTC. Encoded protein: CASSISTGGYGYTF.

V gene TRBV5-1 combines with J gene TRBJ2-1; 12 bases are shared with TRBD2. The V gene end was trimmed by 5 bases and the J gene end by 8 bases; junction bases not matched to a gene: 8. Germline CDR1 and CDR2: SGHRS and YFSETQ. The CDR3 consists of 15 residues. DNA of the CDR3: TGCGCCAGCAGGCAGGGGACTAGCGGGTCCTATGAGCAGTTCTTC. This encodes CASRQGTSGSYEQFF.

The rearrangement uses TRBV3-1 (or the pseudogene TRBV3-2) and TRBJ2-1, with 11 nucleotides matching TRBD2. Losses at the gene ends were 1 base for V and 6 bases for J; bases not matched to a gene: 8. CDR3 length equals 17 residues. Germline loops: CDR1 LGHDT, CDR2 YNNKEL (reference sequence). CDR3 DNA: TGTGCCAGCAGCCAAGTCGGCGGGACTAGCGGTTTCAATGAGCAGTTCTTC. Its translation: CASSQVGGTSGFNEQFF.

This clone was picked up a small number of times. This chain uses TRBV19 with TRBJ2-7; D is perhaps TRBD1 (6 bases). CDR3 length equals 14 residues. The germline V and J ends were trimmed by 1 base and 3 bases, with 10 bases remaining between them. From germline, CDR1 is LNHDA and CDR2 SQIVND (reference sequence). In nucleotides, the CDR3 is TGTGCCAGTAGTATAGGGGCAGGGGACTACGAGCAGTACTTC. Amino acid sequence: CASSIGAGDYEQYF.

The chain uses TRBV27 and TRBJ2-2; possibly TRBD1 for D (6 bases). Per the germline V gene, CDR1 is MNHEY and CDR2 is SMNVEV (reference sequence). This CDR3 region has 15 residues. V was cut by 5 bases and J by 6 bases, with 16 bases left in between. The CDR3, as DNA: TGTGCCAGCAGTACCTCTAGACAGGCCCCCGGGGAGCTGTTTTTT. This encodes CASSTSRQAPGELFF.

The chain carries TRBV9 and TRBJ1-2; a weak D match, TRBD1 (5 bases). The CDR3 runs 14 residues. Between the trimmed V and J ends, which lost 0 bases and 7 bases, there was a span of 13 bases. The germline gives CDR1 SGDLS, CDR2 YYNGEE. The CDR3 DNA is TGTGCCAGCAGCGTAGAAACAGGTCTGGGTGGCTACACCTTC. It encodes CASSVETGLGGYTF.

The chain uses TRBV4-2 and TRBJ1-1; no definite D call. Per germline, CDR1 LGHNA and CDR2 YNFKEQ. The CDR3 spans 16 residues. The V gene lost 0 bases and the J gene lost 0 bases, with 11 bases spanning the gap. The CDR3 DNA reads TGTGCCAGCAGCCAAGATATCCGGGGTATGAACACTGAAGCTTTCTTT. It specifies CASSQDIRGMNTEAFF.

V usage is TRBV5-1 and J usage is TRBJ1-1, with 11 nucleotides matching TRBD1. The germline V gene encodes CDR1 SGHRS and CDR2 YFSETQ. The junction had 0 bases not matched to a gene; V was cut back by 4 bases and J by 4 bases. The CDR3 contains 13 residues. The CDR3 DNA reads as TGCGCCAGCAGCGGGACAGGGGGCACTGAAGCTTTCTTT. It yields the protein CASSGTGGTEAFF.

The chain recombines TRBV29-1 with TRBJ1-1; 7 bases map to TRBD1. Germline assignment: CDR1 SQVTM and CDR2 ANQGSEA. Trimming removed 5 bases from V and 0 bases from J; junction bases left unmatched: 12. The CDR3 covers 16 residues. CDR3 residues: CSVNIPGQPLNTEAFF. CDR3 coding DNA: TGCAGCGTTAATATTCCGGGACAGCCCTTGAACACTGAAGCTTTCTTT.

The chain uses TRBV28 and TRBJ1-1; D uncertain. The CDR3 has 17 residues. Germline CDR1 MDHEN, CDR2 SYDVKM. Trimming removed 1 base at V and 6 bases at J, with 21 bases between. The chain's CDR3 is CASSLYLSSGILPEAFF. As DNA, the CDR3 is TGTGCCAGCAGTTTATACTTAAGTTCCGGGATTTTGCCTGAAGCTTTCTTT.